This is a list of T cell receptor beta chains from one sample in a study of cytomegalovirus exposure and HLA in healthy donors. Method: immunoSEQ multiplex PCR; TCRdb's copy keeps in-frame clones and lacks some. Among 95,000 to 150,000 clones, roughly 76% were seen once, and the ten largest hold about 12%. The specimen was PBMCs. The origin of the receptors is an older woman in good health and CMV-seropositive. The CDR3 runs from the conserved cysteine through the conserved F or W. The D gene is left open where the match is weak. A clone size is listed for some rows: how often the clone was seen (once, few, many), or a class if it is expanded.

d_call	v_call	clone_size	j_call	cdr3_nt	cdr3_aa
-	TRBV7-9	once	TRBJ1-1	TGTGCCAGCAGCGACCGGAGGGCCGGGGGCACTGAAGCTTTCTTT	CASSDRRAGGTEAFF
-	TRBV7-2	-	TRBJ2-3	TGTGCCAGCAGCTTAAACCAGCCGGGGACAGATACGCAGTATTTT	CASSLNQPGTDTQYF
TRBD1	TRBV5-5	-	TRBJ2-7	TGTGCCAGCAGCTTGAGACCGGGACAGGCTGTTTACGAGCAGTACTTC	CASSLRPGQAVYEQYF
-	TRBV4-3	-	TRBJ2-7	TGCGCCAGCAGCCAAATCTCTTTTGCGGGGTCCACCTACGAGCAGTACTTC	CASSQISFAGSTYEQYF
TRBD2	TRBV5-1	-	TRBJ2-3	TGCGCCAGCAGAATCCTAGCGGGAGTATTAGATACGCAGTATTTT	CASRILAGVLDTQYF
TRBD1	TRBV28	-	TRBJ1-5	TGTGCCAGCAGTTTAATGGGACAGGCTAATCAGCCCCAGCATTTT	CASSLMGQANQPQHF
-	TRBV11-1	-	TRBJ2-1	TGTGCCAGCAGCTCACTGGGTAGCGCCTACAATGAGCAGTTCTTC	CASSSLGSAYNEQFF
-	TRBV7-7	-	TRBJ2-5	TGTGCCAGCAGCATCCAGACAGGTCCGGGGGAGACCCAGTACTTC	CASSIQTGPGETQYF
-	TRBV4-2	-	TRBJ1-1	TGTGCCAGCAGCCAAGATCGGAGCACTGAAGCTTTCTTT	CASSQDRSTEAFF
-	TRBV5-8	-	TRBJ2-2	TGTGCCAGCAGCTTGTTTCCGTCGGGGGGCGAGGCCGGGGAGCTGTTTTTT	CASSLFPSGGEAGELFF